The 13 T cell receptor beta chains given below trace back to one sample, sequenced in a study of blood T cell repertoires in COVID-19. Measured with immunoSEQ multiplex PCR; TCRdb has only the in-frame clones, and not every one. The table lists more than 200,000 clones, about nine tenths of them singletons, with roughly 0.69% in the top ten. Sequencing input: peripheral blood. The source of these receptors is a man in his forties with acute or convalescent COVID-19.

This rearrangement joins TRBV6-5 to TRBJ1-6; 8 positions match TRBD1. In germline, CDR1 is MNHEY, CDR2 SVGAGI. CDR3 length: 15 residues. Trimming removed 4 bases from V and 7 bases from J; junction bases left unmatched: 6. CDR3 nucleotides: TGTGCCAGCAGTTCCCGGGACAGGTCCAATTCACCCCTCCACTTT. Its translation is CASSSRDRSNSPLHF.

Only a few counts were recorded for this clone. The chain's CDR3 is CASSQGPGNQPQHF. CDR3 bases: TGTGCCAGCAGCCAAGGTCCAGGCAATCAGCCCCAGCATTTT. The chain uses TRBV3-1 (or the pseudogene TRBV3-2) and TRBJ1-5; unclear D gene. V was trimmed by 1 base and J by 2 bases, leaving 6 bases between them. The germline CDR1 and CDR2 sequences are LGHDT and YNNKEL (reference sequence). The length of the CDR3 is 14 residues.

The chain combines TRBV27 with TRBJ2-6; D gene unclear. CDR3 length equals 17 residues. Trimming shortened V by 2 bases and J by 0 bases, and 11 bases separated the two germline ends. In germline, CDR1 is MNHEY, CDR2 SMNVEV (reference sequence). The CDR3 is CASSLIGYGSGANVLTF. The CDR3 DNA reads as TGTGCCAGCAGTTTAATCGGGTACGGCTCTGGGGCCAACGTCCTGACTTTC.

The gene calls are TRBV5-1 and TRBJ2-3, with D possibly matching TRBD1 (7 bases). CDR3 length: 18 amino acids. The V and J ends lost 0 bases and 0 bases respectively, with 17 bases between them. Germline loops: CDR1 SGHRS, CDR2 YFSETQ. The CDR3 DNA reads TGCGCCAGCAGCTTGGCCATCAGGGGGGTTCCTAGCACAGATACGCAGTATTTT. Its translation is CASSLAIRGVPSTDTQYF.

Only a few counts were recorded for this clone. The rearrangement joins TRBV19 to TRBJ1-4; 8 bases are a match to TRBD1. V dropped 5 bases and J dropped 2; count of bases not matched to a gene: 4. This CDR3 has 15 amino acids. CDR1 and CDR2 from the germline V gene are LNHDA and SQIVND (reference sequence). This chain's CDR3 is CASSLGTGTNEKLFF. The DNA of the CDR3 is TGTGCCAGTAGTCTAGGGACAGGTACTAATGAAAAACTGTTTTTT.

CDR3 in DNA: TGTGCCAGCCTCCCGGGGGGAATAGAGGGCTATGGCTACACCTTC. It codes for CASLPGGIEGYGYTF. The chain employs TRBV28 and TRBJ1-2, with a weak D call TRBD1 (5 bases). V was pared by 8 bases and J by 4 bases, with 20 bases between. The CDR3 is made up of 15 amino acids. CDR1 MDHEN and CDR2 SYDVKM come from the germline V gene.

The gene calls are TRBV11-2 and TRBJ2-2; D not certain. Germline-derived CDR1 and CDR2 are SGHAT and FQNNGV. This CDR3 comprises 15 residues. The V gene lost 2 bases and the J gene lost 0 bases, with 7 bases spanning the gap. The CDR3 DNA follows: TGTGCCAGCAGCTTAAATATCGCGAACACCGGGGAGCTGTTTTTT. This encodes CASSLNIANTGELFF.

V gene TRBV19 combines with J gene TRBJ2-5, with 9 nucleotides matching TRBD1. The CDR3 extends over 15 amino acids. With V trimmed by 3 bases and J by 5 bases, 7 bases remained unmatched. Germline CDR1 and CDR2: LNHDA and SQIVND (reference sequence). CDR3 region: CASSIGTGRWETQYF. The CDR3 DNA is TGTGCCAGTAGTATTGGGACAGGGCGGTGGGAGACCCAGTACTTC.

The chain links TRBV5-1 to TRBJ2-3; 9 bases line up with TRBD2. CDR1 is SGHRS and CDR2 is YFSETQ in the germline V gene. The V segment lost 0 bases and the J segment 2 bases; nucleotides outside the gene matches: 4. This CDR3 has 16 residues. CDR3 sequence (DNA): TGCGCCAGCAGCTTGGGGGCTAGCGGGGACACAGATACGCAGTATTTT. This codes for CASSLGASGDTDTQYF. The full variable domain, rest sourced from reference TRBV5-1 and TRBJ2-3, is KAGVTQTPRYLIKTRGQQVTLSCSPISGHRSVSWYQQTPGQGLQFLFEYFSETQRNKGNFPGRFSGRQFSNSRSEMNVSTLELGDSALYLCASSLGASGDTDTQYFGPGTRLTVL.

The chain combines TRBV5-4 with TRBJ1-4; weak D call: TRBD1 (6 bases). The CDR3 loop spans 14 amino acids. V dropped 0 bases and J dropped 8 bases, with 11 bases sitting between them. Germline assignment: CDR1 SGHNT and CDR2 YYREEE (reference sequence). DNA of the CDR3: TGTGCCAGCAGCTTGGGCGGGGGGCAAGAAAAACTGTTTTTT. It is translated as CASSLGGGQEKLFF.

The chain combines TRBV9 with TRBJ2-1; 12 bases match TRBD2. Losses at the gene ends were 0 bases for V and 9 bases for J; bases not matched to a gene: 10. This CDR3 region has 17 residues. CDR1 is SGDLS, CDR2 YYNGEE, per germline. CDR3 coding DNA: TGTGCCAGCAGCGTAGGGACTAGCGGGAACCGTAGGAGTGAGCAGTTCTTC. Its protein product is CASSVGTSGNRRSEQFF. Supplemented by reference TRBV9 and TRBJ2-1, the full variable domain reads DSGVTQTPKHLITATGQRVTLRCSPRSGDLSVYWYQQSLDQGLQFLIQYYNGEERAKGNILERFSAQQFPDLHSELNLSSLELGDSALYFCASSVGTSGNRRSEQFFGPGTRLTVL.

The sample holds one count of this clone. The chain couples TRBV19 to TRBJ1-1, with 7 bases fitting TRBD1. The germline gives CDR1 LNHDA, CDR2 SQIVND (reference sequence). J lost 10 bases, V lost 4 bases, and 6 bases had no gene match. This CDR3 has 12 residues. CDR3 coding DNA: TGTGCCAGTAGTAAACACAGGGGATCAGCTTTCTTT. It specifies CASSKHRGSAFF. The full variable domain, completed using reference TRBV19 and TRBJ1-1, is DGGITQSPKYLFRKEGQNVTLSCEQNLNHDAMYWYRQDPGQGLRLIYYSQIVNDFQKGDIAEGYSVSREKKESFPLTVTSAQKNPTAFYLCASSKHRGSAFFGQGTRLTVV.

This clone was detected only once. The chain is built from TRBV6-5 and TRBJ1-5; the D gene is possibly TRBD1 (6 bases). V gave up 2 bases and J gave up 3 bases, with 11 bases separating them. This CDR3 contains 15 residues. CDR1 MNHEY and CDR2 SVGAGI come from the germline V gene. The CDR3 loop is CASSYGGAANQPQHF. The CDR3 DNA reads as TGTGCCAGCAGTTACGGGGGGGCCGCCAATCAGCCCCAGCATTTT.